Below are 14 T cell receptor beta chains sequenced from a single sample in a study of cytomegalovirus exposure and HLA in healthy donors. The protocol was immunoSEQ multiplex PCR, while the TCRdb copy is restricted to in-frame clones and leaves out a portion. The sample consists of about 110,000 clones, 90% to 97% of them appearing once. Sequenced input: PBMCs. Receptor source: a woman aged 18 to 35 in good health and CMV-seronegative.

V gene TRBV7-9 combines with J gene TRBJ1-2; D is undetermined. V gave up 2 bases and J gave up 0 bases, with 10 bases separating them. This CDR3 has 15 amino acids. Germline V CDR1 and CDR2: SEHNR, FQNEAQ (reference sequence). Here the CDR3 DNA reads TGTGCCAGCAGCTTATTTTCGGAGGCTAACTATGGCTACACCTTC. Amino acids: CASSLFSEANYGYTF.

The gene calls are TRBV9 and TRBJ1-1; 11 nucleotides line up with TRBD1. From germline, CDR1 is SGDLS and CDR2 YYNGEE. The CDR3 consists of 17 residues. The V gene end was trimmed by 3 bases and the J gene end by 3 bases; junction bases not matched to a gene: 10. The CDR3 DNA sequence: TGTGCCAGCAGCGAGGCTAGGGACAGGGGGATGGACACTGAAGCTTTCTTT. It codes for CASSEARDRGMDTEAFF.

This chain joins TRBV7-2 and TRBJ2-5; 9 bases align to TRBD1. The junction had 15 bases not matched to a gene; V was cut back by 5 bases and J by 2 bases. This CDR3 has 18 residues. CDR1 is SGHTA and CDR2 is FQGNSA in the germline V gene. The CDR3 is CASSPVRKTGGPQETQYF. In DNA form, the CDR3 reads TGTGCCAGCAGCCCGGTCCGTAAGACAGGGGGTCCACAAGAGACCCAGTACTTC.

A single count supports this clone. CDR3 in amino acids: CASSLALSGRTEAFF. The CDR3 coding sequence is TGTGCCAGCAGCTTGGCCTTGTCAGGGAGGACTGAAGCTTTCTTT. V and J are TRBV5-4 and TRBJ1-1, with D tentatively TRBD1 (5 bases). Germline V CDR1 and CDR2: SGHNT, YYREEE (reference sequence). This CDR3 has 15 amino acids. Trimming stripped 0 bases from V and 5 bases from J, with 14 bases between.

The CDR3 coding sequence is TGTGCCAGTAGTCCGAGGACAGGGGGACTAGTCGCGAACACTGAAGCTTTCTTT. This encodes CASSPRTGGLVANTEAFF. J is TRBJ1-1 and V is TRBV19; the match to TRBD1 covers 10 bases. V lost 5 bases and J lost 1; bases outside the gene matches: 13. The germline V gene encodes CDR1 LNHDA and CDR2 SQIVND (reference sequence). The CDR3 has 18 residues.

CDR3 sequence: CASSLWGQQETQYF. CDR3 DNA sequence: TGTGCCAGCAGTTTATGGGGACAGCAAGAGACCCAGTACTTC. The chain couples TRBV28 to TRBJ2-5, with 7 bases matching TRBD1. CDR1 is MDHEN, CDR2 SYDVKM, per germline. V was clipped by 0 bases and J by 2 bases; unmatched bases: 0. The CDR3 sequence is 14 residues long.

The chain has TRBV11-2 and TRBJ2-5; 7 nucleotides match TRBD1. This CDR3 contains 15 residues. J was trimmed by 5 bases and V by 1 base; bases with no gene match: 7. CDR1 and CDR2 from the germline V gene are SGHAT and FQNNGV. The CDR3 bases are TGTGCCAGCAGCTTAGGACAGGGCCAAGTGGAGACCCAGTACTTC. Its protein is CASSLGQGQVETQYF.

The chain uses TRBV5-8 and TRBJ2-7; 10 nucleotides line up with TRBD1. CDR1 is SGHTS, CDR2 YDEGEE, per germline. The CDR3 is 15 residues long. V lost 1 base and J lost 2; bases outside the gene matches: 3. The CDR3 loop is CASSLIGQGAYEQYF. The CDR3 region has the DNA TGTGCCAGCAGCTTGATCGGACAGGGGGCCTACGAGCAGTACTTC. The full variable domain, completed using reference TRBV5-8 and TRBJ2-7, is EAGVTQSPTHLIKTRGQQATLRCSPISGHTSVYWYQQALGLGLQFLLWYDEGEERNRGNFPPRFSGRQFPNYSSELNVNALELEDSALYLCASSLIGQGAYEQYFGPGTRLTVT.

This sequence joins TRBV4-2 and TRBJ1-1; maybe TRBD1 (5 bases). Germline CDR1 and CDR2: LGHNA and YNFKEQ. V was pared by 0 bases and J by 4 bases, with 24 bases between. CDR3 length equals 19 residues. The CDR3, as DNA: TGTGCCAGCAGCCAAGAAGGAGGGGCCGGGACGGCCGGGAGCACTGAAGCTTTCTTT. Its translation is CASSQEGGAGTAGSTEAFF.

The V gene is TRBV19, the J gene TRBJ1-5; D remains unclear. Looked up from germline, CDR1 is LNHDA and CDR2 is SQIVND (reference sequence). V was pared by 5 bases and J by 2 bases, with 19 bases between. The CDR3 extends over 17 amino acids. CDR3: CASSPKRRIGGNQPQHF. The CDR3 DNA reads TGTGCCAGTAGTCCCAAGCGGAGGATTGGTGGCAATCAGCCCCAGCATTTT.

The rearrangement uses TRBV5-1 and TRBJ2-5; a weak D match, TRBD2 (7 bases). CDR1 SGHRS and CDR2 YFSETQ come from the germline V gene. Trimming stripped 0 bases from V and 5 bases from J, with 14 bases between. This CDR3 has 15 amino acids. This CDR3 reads CASSLAGGPLETQYF. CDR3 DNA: TGCGCCAGCAGCTTGGCCGGGGGGCCCCTGGAGACCCAGTACTTC.

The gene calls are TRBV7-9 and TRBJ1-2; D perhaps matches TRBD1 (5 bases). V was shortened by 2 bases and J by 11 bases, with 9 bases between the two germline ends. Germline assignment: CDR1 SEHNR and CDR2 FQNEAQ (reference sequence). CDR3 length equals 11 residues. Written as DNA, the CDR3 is TGTGCCAGCAGCTTAAGGGGAGGATACACCTTC. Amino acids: CASSLRGGYTF.

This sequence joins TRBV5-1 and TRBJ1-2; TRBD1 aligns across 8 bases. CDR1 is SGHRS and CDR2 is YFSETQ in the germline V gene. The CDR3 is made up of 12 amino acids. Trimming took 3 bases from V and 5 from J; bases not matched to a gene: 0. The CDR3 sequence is CASSWTGYGYTF. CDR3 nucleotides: TGCGCCAGCAGCTGGACAGGGTATGGCTACACCTTC.

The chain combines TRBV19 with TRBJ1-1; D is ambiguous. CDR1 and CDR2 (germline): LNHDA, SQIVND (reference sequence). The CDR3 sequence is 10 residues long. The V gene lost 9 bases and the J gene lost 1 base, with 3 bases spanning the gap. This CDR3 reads CASGNTEAFF. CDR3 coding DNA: TGTGCCAGCGGGAACACTGAAGCTTTCTTT.